This T cell receptor beta chain emerged from a study of Graves' ophthalmopathy and Graves' hyperthyroidism. Hyperthyroidism in these 18- to 65-year-old patients was newly diagnosed, lasting under 2 months. The TCR beta CDR3 regions underwent amplification from RNA transcripts. First-round RT-PCR with HTBI primers preceded a second-round multiplex PCR. TCRdb analysed the multiplex PCR reads with MiXCR anew, one entry per CDR3 protein. The data contain 1 million to 1.3 million distinct CDR3 sequences, about 36% of them singletons. The sample holds many counts of this clonotype. The CDR3 loop spans 15 amino acids. Germline V lookup: CDR1 SEHNR, CDR2 FQNEAQ (reference sequence). The V end was cut by 7 bases, the J end by 0 bases, with 13 bases between.

Sequencing used peripheral blood or thyroid tissue (not recorded which). This clonotype was obtained from an adult man with Graves' hyperthyroidism. The chain combines TRBV7-9 with TRBJ1-3; a weak D match, TRBD1 (6 bases). CDR3 protein: CASTRGTFSGNTIYF. The CDR3 coding sequence is TGTGCCAGCACCAGGGGTACCTTCTCTGGAAACACCATATATTTT. Complete variable domain (other parts from reference TRBV7-9 and TRBJ1-3): DTGVSQNPRHKITKRGQNVTFRCDPISEHNRLYWYRQTLGQGPEFLTYFQNEAQLEKSRLLSDRFSAERPKGSFSTLEIQRTEQGDSAMYLCASTRGTFSGNTIYFGEGSWLTVV.